This T cell receptor (beta chain) was identified in a study of vaccination effects on CD4 cells after COVID-19. This CDR3 comprises 16 residues. Unmatched junction bases numbered 6, after V lost 5 bases and J lost 3 bases. CDR1 SGHTA and CDR2 FQGNSA come from the germline V gene. The data were produced by immunoSEQ multiplex PCR, yet TCRdb's version contains in-frame clones alone and is incomplete. The table records more than 50,000 clones, around three quarters of them present only once. ViraFEST used viral peptide pools to expand antigen-specific CD4+ T cells before sequencing. Upon completion of roughly ten days in culture, CD4+ T cells were isolated. All participants had two doses of either the BNT162b2 or mRNA-1273 vaccine. Testing of the vaccine recipients showed negative nucleocapsid antibodies and no prior SARS-CoV-2 infection. Replacing half the medium with IL-2 medium was done on days 3 and 7.

As for this clone: Its antigen remains unidentified.

The rearrangement links TRBV7-2 to TRBJ2-5, with 13 bases matching TRBD2. This sequence originates from a human donor who received a COVID-19 vaccine. The sample in question was CD4+ T cells from PBMCs cultured with HCoV-OC43 spike peptides, obtained after COVID-19 vaccination. This sample's subset: HCoV-OC43 spike overlapping peptide pool stimulation. For the CDR3, the DNA is TGTGCCAGCAGCACCCGGACTAGCGGGGGCGAAGAGACCCAGTACTTC. It is translated as CASSTRTSGGEETQYF.